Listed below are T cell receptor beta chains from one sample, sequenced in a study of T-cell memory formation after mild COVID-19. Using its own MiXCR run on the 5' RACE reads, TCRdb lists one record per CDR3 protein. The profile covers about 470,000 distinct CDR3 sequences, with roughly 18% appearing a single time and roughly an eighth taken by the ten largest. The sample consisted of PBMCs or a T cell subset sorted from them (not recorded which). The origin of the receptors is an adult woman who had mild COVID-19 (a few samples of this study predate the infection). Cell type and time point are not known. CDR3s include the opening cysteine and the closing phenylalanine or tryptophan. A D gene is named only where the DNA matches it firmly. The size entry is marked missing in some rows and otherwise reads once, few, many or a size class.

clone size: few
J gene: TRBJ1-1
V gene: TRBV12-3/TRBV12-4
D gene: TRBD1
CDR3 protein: CASSARGQGFTAFF
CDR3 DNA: TGTGCCAGCAGTGCTCGGGGACAGGGATTTACGGCTTTCTTT

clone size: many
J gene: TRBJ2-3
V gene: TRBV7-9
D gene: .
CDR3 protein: CASSPLLGGSDTQYF
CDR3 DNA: TGTGCCAGCAGCCCCCTTCTTGGGGGGTCAGATACGCAGTATTTT

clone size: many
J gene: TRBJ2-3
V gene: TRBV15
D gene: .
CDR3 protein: CATSRGGVSTDTQYF
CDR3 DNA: TGTGCCACCAGCAGAGGAGGAGTCAGCACAGATACGCAGTATTTT

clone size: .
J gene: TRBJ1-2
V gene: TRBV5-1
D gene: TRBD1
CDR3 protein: CASSLAGQGGYGYTF
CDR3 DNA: TGCGCCAGCAGCTTGGCGGGACAGGGAGGTTATGGCTACACCTTC

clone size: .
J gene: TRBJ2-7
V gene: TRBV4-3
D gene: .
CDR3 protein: CASSQFRDGYEQYF
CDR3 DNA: TGCGCCAGCAGCCAATTCCGGGACGGCTACGAGCAGTACTTC

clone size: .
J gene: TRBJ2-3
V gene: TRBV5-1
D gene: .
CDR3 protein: CASSRGAVGTDTQYF
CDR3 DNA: TGCGCCAGCAGTCGGGGGGCCGTCGGCACAGATACGCAGTATTTT

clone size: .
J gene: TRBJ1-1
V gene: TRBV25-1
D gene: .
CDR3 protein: CASSDQTATNTEAFF
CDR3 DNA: TGTGCCAGCAGTGACCAAACAGCGACGAACACTGAAGCTTTCTTT

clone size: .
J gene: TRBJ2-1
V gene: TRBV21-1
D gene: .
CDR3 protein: CASSLTPPHSGAPNEQFF
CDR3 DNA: TGTGCCAGCAGCCTAACCCCCCCCCACAGCGGGGCCCCAAATGAGCAGTTCTTC

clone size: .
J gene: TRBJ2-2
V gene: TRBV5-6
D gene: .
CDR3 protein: CVSRMAGNTGELFF
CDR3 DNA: TGTGTCAGCAGGATGGCGGGCAACACCGGGGAGCTGTTTTTT

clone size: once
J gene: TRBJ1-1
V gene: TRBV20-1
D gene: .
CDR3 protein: CSARPIMNTEAFF
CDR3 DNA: TGCAGTGCTAGACCGATAATGAACACTGAAGCTTTCTTT

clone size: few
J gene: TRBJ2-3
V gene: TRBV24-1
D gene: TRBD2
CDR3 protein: CATSDRAGELDTQYF
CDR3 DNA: TGTGCCACCAGTGATCGAGCGGGAGAATTAGATACGCAGTATTTT

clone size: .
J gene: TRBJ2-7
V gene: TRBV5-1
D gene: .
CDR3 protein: CASSLAQGRHEQYF
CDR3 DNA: TGCGCCAGCAGCTTGGCACAGGGGAGGCACGAGCAGTACTTC

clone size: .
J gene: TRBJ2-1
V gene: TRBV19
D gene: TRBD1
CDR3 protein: CATSRDSSYNEQFF
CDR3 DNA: TGTGCCACCTCTCGGGACAGCTCCTACAATGAGCAGTTCTTC

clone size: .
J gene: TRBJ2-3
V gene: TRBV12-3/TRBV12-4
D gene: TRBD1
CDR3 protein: CASSLWTGGATDTQYF
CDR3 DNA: TGTGCCAGCAGTCTGTGGACAGGGGGGGCGACAGATACGCAGTATTTT

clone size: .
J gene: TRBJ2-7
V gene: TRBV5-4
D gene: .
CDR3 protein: CASSLLGGAGVYEQYF
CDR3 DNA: TGTGCCAGCAGCTTGCTGGGGGGGGCTGGGGTCTACGAGCAGTACTTC

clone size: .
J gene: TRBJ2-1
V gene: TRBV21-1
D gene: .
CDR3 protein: CASSNPGQNNNEQFF
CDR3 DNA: TGTGCCAGCAGCAACCCCGGACAGAACAACAATGAGCAGTTCTTC

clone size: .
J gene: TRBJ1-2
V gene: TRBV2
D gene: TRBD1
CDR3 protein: CASRIQGINYGYTF
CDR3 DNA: TGTGCCAGCAGGATACAGGGGATAAACTATGGCTACACCTTC

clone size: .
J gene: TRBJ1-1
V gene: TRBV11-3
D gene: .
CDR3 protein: CASSLDRRAATEAFF
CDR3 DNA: TGTGCCAGCAGCTTAGATCGTCGGGCGGCCACGGAAGCTTTCTTT

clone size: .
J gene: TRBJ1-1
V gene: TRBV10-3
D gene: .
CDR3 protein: CAISEGRGTEEAFF
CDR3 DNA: TGTGCCATCAGTGAGGGAAGGGGGACGGAGGAAGCTTTCTTT

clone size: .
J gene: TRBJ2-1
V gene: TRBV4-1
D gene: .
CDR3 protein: CASRRDAGSYNEQFF
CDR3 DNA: TGCGCCAGCAGGCGGGACGCGGGCTCCTACAATGAGCAGTTCTTC

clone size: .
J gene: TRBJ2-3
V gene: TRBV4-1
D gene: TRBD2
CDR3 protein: CASNSGGADTQYF
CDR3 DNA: TGCGCCAGTAATAGCGGGGGGGCAGATACGCAGTATTTT

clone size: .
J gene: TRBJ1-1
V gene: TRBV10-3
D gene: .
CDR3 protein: CAIRGAAIENTEAFF
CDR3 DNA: TGTGCCATCCGGGGGGCGGCGATCGAGAACACTGAAGCTTTCTTT

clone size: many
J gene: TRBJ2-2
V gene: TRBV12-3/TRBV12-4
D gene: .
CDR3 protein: CASSLLRGTGELFF
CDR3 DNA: TGTGCCAGCAGTTTATTGCGAGGCACCGGGGAGCTGTTTTTT

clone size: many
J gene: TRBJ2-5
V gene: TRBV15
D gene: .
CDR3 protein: CATSRDPGLRVQETQYF
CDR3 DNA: TGTGCCACCAGCAGGGACCCAGGCCTTAGGGTCCAAGAGACCCAGTACTTC

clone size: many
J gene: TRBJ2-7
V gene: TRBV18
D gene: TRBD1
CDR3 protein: CASSPQTGSYEQYF
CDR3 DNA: TGTGCCAGCTCACCACAGACAGGGTCCTACGAGCAGTACTTC

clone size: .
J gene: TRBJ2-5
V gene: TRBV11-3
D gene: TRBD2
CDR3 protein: CASSLDRGLAGGPQETQYF
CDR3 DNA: TGTGCCAGCAGCTTAGACCGCGGACTAGCGGGAGGTCCCCAAGAGACCCAGTACTTC

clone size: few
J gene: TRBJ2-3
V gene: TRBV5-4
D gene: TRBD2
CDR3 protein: CASSLTSGRERDTQYF
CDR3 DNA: TGTGCCAGCAGCTTGACTAGCGGGAGGGAAAGAGATACGCAGTATTTT

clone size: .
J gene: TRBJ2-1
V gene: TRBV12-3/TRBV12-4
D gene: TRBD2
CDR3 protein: CASTILLAGAYNEQFF
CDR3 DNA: TGTGCCAGCACCATCCTCCTAGCGGGGGCCTACAATGAGCAGTTCTTC

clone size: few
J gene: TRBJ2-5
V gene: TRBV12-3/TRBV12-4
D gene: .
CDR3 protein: CASSLWGRGSETQYF
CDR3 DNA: TGTGCCAGCAGTTTATGGGGGCGGGGGTCAGAGACCCAGTACTTC

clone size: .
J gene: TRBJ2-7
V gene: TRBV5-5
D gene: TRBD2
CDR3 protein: CASSLGTSGKYEQYF
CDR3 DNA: TGTGCCAGCAGCTTGGGGACTAGCGGGAAGTACGAGCAGTACTTC

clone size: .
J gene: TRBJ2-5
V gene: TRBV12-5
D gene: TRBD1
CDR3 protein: CASGHGTGQGLSETQYF
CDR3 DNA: TGTGCTAGTGGCCACGGTACCGGACAGGGTTTGTCAGAGACCCAGTACTTC

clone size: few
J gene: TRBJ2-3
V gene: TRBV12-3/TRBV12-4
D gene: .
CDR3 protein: CASSRQYTDTQYF
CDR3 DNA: TGTGCCAGCAGTCGACAGTACACAGATACGCAGTATTTT

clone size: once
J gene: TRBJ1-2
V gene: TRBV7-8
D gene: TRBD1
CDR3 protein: CASSFRDREYLGYGYTF
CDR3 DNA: TGTGCCAGCAGCTTCCGGGACAGGGAGTACCTGGGCTATGGCTACACCTTC

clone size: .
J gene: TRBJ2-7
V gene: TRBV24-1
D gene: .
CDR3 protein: CATSAGTGVYEQYF
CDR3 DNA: TGTGCCACCAGTGCAGGGACTGGGGTCTACGAGCAGTACTTC

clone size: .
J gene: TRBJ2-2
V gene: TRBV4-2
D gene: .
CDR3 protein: CASNRGAGNTGELFF
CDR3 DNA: TGTGCCAGCAACCGGGGGGCAGGGAACACCGGGGAGCTGTTTTTT

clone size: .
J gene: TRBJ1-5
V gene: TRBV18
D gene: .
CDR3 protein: CASSLYKQGGNQPQHF
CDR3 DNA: TGTGCCAGCTCACTCTACAAACAGGGTGGCAATCAGCCCCAGCATTTT

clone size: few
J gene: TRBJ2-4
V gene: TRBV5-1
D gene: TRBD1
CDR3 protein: CASSLEQGAAKNIQYF
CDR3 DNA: TGCGCCAGCAGCTTGGAACAGGGGGCAGCCAAAAACATTCAGTACTTC

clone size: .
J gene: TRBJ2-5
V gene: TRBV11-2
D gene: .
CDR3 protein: CASRRQALETQYF
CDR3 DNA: TGTGCCAGTAGGAGACAGGCCTTGGAGACCCAGTACTTC

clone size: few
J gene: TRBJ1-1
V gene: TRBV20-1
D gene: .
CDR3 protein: CSASPGPTTEAFF
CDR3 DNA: TGCAGTGCTAGCCCCGGACCGACCACTGAAGCTTTCTTT

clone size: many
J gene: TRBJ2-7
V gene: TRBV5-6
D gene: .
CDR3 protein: CASSSYTYSSYEQYF
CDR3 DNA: TGTGCCAGCAGCTCTTACACTTATAGTAGCTACGAGCAGTACTTC

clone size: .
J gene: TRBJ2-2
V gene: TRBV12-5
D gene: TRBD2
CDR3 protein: CASGTGTSGRGGELFF
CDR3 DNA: TGTGCTAGTGGTACTGGGACTAGCGGGAGAGGCGGGGAGCTGTTTTTT

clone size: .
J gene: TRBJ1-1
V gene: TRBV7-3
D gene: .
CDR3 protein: CASSLSPELNTEAFF
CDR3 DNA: TGTGCCAGCAGCTTATCCCCAGAATTGAACACTGAAGCTTTCTTT

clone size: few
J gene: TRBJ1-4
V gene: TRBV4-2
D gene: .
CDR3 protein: CASSQVGELNEKLFF
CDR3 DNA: TGTGCCAGCAGCCAAGTAGGAGAGCTTAATGAAAAACTGTTTTTT

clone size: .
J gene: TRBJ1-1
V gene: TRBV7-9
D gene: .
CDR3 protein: CASRLTGNTEAFF
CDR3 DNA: TGTGCCAGCAGGCTCACAGGGAACACTGAAGCTTTCTTT

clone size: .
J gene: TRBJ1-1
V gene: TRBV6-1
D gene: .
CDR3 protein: CASSEGWGPSVGYTEAFF
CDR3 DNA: TGTGCCAGCAGTGAAGGGTGGGGACCTTCGGTGGGGTACACTGAAGCTTTCTTT